This T cell receptor beta chain was identified during a study of spatial heterogeneity in lung cancer. Study-wide findings and caveats: Ubiquitous expanded tumor TCRs were seen in blood more at resection than at follow-up.

Every individual TCR cDNA molecule carried its own unique molecular identifier, which allowed correction of PCR and sequencing errors. TCRdb redid the calling of the 5' RACE reads with MiXCR, one entry per CDR3 protein. Here the sample spans over 50,000 distinct CDR3 sequences, around 6% being singletons. This clonotype was seen just once. What it recognizes is unknown. Per the germline V gene, CDR1 is SGHAT and CDR2 is FQDESV (reference sequence). The CDR3 consists of 14 residues. With 3 bases removed from V and 1 base from J, the gap between germline ends came to 10 bases. Time point noted: sample taken at primary tumor resection. A total of approximately 69 untreated early-stage non-small cell lung cancer patients served as donors.

The specimen comprised PBMCs, sampled at surgery. V usage is TRBV11-1 and J usage is TRBJ2-7, with a weak D call TRBD2 (5 bases). The clonotype comes from a female donor with early-stage non-small cell lung cancer. The CDR3 DNA reads as TGTGCCAGCAGCTTGATCGCGGGTTCCTACGAGCAGTACTTC. This translates into CASSLIAGSYEQYF.